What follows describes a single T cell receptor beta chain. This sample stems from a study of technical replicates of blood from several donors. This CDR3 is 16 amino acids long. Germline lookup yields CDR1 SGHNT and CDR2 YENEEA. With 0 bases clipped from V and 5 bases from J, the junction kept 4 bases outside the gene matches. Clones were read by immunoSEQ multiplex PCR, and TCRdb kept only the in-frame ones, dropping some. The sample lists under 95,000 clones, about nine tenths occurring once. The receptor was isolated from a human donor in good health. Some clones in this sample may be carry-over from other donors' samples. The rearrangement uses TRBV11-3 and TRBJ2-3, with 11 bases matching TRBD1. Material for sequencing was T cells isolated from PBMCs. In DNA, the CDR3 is TGTGCCAGCAGCTTAGACGGACAGGGGGCGGGAGATACGCAGTATTTT. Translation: CASSLDGQGAGDTQYF.